One and the same sample provided the 11 T cell receptor beta chains below, sequenced in a study of shared clonotypes between healthy human individuals. The table came from immunoSEQ multiplex PCR; TCRdb's copy has only in-frame clones and leaves some out. The table lists about 2.4 million clones, approximately 94% of them singletons. The source material was naive CD4+ T cells sorted from blood. The subset: CD45RA+ positively selected. The source of these receptors is a man between 18 and 29 years old in good health.

Concerning this clone: Within the sample, other DNA sequences also encode this same CDR3. The chain carries TRBV5-1 and TRBJ2-2, with D uncertain. V was cut by 4 bases and J by 1 base, with 5 bases left in between. The CDR3 length is 13 residues. The germline CDR1 and CDR2 sequences are SGHRS and YFSETQ. In nucleotides, the CDR3 is TGCGCCAGCAGCACCGAGAACACCGGGGAGCTGTTTTTT. This sequence encodes CASSTENTGELFF.

This clone appeared a single time. The V and J genes are TRBV29-1 and TRBJ2-7; 13 bases agree with TRBD2. J gave up 6 bases and V 4 bases, and 12 bases lay outside the gene matches. There are 16 residues in the CDR3. Looked up from germline, CDR1 is SQVTM and CDR2 is ANQGSEA. The CDR3 DNA reads TGCAGCGTTGGGTACGTAGGGACTAGCGGGGTTGGCGAGCAGTACTTC. This translates into CSVGYVGTSGVGEQYF.

A word on this clone: Within the sample, other DNA sequences also encode this same CDR3. J is TRBJ2-7 and V is TRBV6-5; D remains unclear. The CDR3 runs to 11 residues. Germline values: CDR1 MNHEY, CDR2 SVGAGI. The V end lost 2 bases, the J end lost 7 bases, and 6 bases lay between the germline ends. CDR3 DNA sequence: TGTGCCAGCAGTTACGGGGTGGAGCAGTACTTC. Translating it yields CASSYGVEQYF.

V usage is TRBV5-6 and J usage is TRBJ1-1; 10 nucleotides match TRBD1. V lost 0 bases to trimming and J lost 5 bases; unmatched junction nucleotides: 7. Germline CDR1 reads SGHDT; CDR2 reads YYEEEE. CDR3 length: 16 residues. CDR3 in amino acids: CASSLGDRGRRTEAFF. The CDR3 DNA follows: TGTGCCAGCAGCTTGGGGGACAGGGGAAGAAGGACTGAAGCTTTCTTT.

The gene calls are TRBV6-6 and TRBJ1-3; perhaps TRBD1 as D (5 bases). Germline-derived CDR1 and CDR2 are MNHNY and SVGAGI (reference sequence). The CDR3 spans 13 residues. The V end lost 2 bases, the J end lost 6 bases, and 8 bases lay between the germline ends. In nucleotides, the CDR3 is TGTGCCAGCAGTTACACGGGGGTAAACACCATATATTTT. This codes for CASSYTGVNTIYF.

V is TRBV6-1 and J is TRBJ2-5; TRBD2 matches 10 bases. V was clipped by 8 bases and J by 5 bases; unmatched bases: 5. The CDR3 spans 13 residues. CDR1 MNHNS and CDR2 SASEGT come from the germline V gene. CDR3: CASLAGGRETQYF. The CDR3 DNA reads as TGTGCCAGCTTAGCGGGGGGTCGTGAGACCCAGTACTTC.

This clone was detected a few times. This rearrangement joins TRBV7-3 to TRBJ1-6; no clear D gene. The CDR3 has 13 amino acids. Germline loops: CDR1 SGHTA, CDR2 FQGTGA. V was cut by 3 bases and J by 7 bases, with 7 bases left in between. For the CDR3, the DNA is TGTGCCAGCAGCTTGCAAGAGAATTCACCCCTCCACTTT. It is translated as CASSLQENSPLHF. The full variable domain, with the rest looked up from reference TRBV7-3 and TRBJ1-6, is GAGVSQTPSNKVTEKGKYVELRCDPISGHTALYWYRQSLGQGPEFLIYFQGTGAADDSGLPNDRFFAVRPEGSVSTLKIQRTERGDSAVYLCASSLQENSPLHFGNGTRLTVT.

The chain employs TRBV5-4 and TRBJ2-3; the D call may be TRBD1 or TRBD2 (5 bases each). CDR3 size: 17 residues. V was shortened by 4 bases and J by 0 bases, with 18 bases between the two germline ends. Germline V gives CDR1 SGHNT, CDR2 YYREEE (reference sequence). The chain's CDR3 is CASSRGGVGPSTDTQYF. The CDR3 DNA reads as TGTGCCAGCAGCCGTGGGGGAGTTGGCCCGAGCACAGATACGCAGTATTTT.

The rearrangement links TRBV28 to TRBJ1-4; D is perhaps TRBD1 (5 bases). V shed 2 bases and J shed 7 bases, with 14 bases lying between them. The CDR3 runs to 15 residues. CDR1 is MDHEN, CDR2 SYDVKM, per germline. The CDR3 DNA follows: TGTGCCAGCAGTTTAGAGGGGTCAGGCGGTGAAAAACTGTTTTTT. This codes for CASSLEGSGGEKLFF.

For this clone: Other DNA sequences in the same sample also yield this CDR3. This chain connects TRBV5-1 to TRBJ1-3; no clear D gene. The CDR3 contains 13 residues. V was clipped by 0 bases and J by 4 bases, with 5 bases between them. The germline V gene has CDR1 SGHRS and CDR2 YFSETQ. The CDR3 sequence: CASSLETGNTIYF. The CDR3 coding sequence is TGCGCCAGCAGCTTGGAAACAGGAAACACCATATATTTT.

The chain carries TRBV18 and TRBJ2-7; D gene ambiguous. V was shortened by 0 bases and J by 7 bases, with 7 bases between the two germline ends. CDR3 size: 12 residues. The germline gives CDR1 KGHSH, CDR2 LQKENI. The DNA for the CDR3 is TGTGCCAGCTCACCACCCGGTATGGAGCAGTACTTC. Protein: CASSPPGMEQYF.